This TCR beta chain was identified during a study of T cells in localized non-small cell lung cancer. The protocol was immunoSEQ multiplex PCR, while the TCRdb copy is restricted to in-frame clones and leaves out a portion. This repertoire shows fewer than 1,000 clones, 20% found once; its top ten account for about 12%. General study findings and limits: Investigators sequenced only a single tumor region, leaving heterogeneity possible. Researchers found a median approximately 50 of the top 100 tumor clones in adjacent lung. Uninvolved adjacent lung showed higher T cell clonality than tumor.

This clone is deemed medium-sized (0.01 to 0.1%). Its target is unknown. Harvested at least 2 cm beyond the tumor margin, adjacent lung showed no atypia. The TCR comes from a man between 40 and 69 years old with stage III squamous cell lung carcinoma. Here the sequenced sample was normal lung tissue next to the tumor, taken before any cancer treatment.

The CDR3 DNA reads TGTGCCAGCAGCTTCACCGGGACTAGCGGGAGCGGGGGTGAGCAGTTCTTC. Amino acid sequence: CASSFTGTSGSGGEQFF. The chain recombines TRBV11-3 with TRBJ2-1; 14 bases match TRBD2. CDR3 size: 17 residues. Germline V CDR1 and CDR2: SGHNT, YENEEA. J lost 9 bases, V lost 3 bases, and 10 bases had no gene match.